This entry is about one T cell receptor beta chain. Measured with immunoSEQ multiplex PCR; TCRdb has only the in-frame clones, and not every one. The sample carries some 170,000 clones, over 75% recorded once. This sample is part of a study of blood T cell repertoires in COVID-19. Across the whole study: T cells, B-cell-depleted T cells, or PBMCs provided the cDNA or gDNA that served as material.

Participants, roughly 18 to 89 years old, spanned fewer than 30 US areas. Clinical histories supplied by participants themselves formed the basis of cohort assignment. This CDR3 comprises 16 residues. Trimming shortened V by 0 bases and J by 3 bases, and 15 bases separated the two germline ends. Germline CDR1 is SGHRS and CDR2 is YFSETQ. This receptor was taken from a human donor with acute COVID-19. The donor label of this sample is uncertain. Specimen: PBMCs or T cells enriched from blood (not recorded which). The chain links TRBV5-1 to TRBJ2-5; possibly TRBD1 for D (5 bases). CDR3 residues: CASSLGQKASKETQYF. CDR3 coding DNA: TGCGCCAGCAGCTTGGGACAGAAAGCATCGAAAGAGACCCAGTACTTC.